This T cell receptor beta chain was observed in a study of OX40 agonist ivuxolimab in advanced cancers. Generated by immunoSEQ multiplex PCR, the TCRdb table keeps only in-frame clones and is missing some. The table has some 13,000 clones, approximately 90% seen once; the top ten hold 6.5% to 8.5%. Germline CDR1 reads LGHNT; CDR2 reads FRNRAP. The CDR3 extends over 14 amino acids. Trimming took 5 bases from V and 4 from J, leaving 14 bases between them. The receptor comes from an adult with an advanced solid tumor such as melanoma, head and neck, liver or kidney cancer. Specimen: CD4+ or CD8+ T cells sorted from blood, collected in a trial of the OX40 agonist ivuxolimab. This chain connects TRBV12-5 to TRBJ1-1, with D perhaps TRBD1 (5 bases). The CDR3 here is CASGVTGGVTEAFF. CDR3 nucleotides: TGTGCTAGTGGTGTAACTGGGGGGGTCACTGAAGCTTTCTTT.